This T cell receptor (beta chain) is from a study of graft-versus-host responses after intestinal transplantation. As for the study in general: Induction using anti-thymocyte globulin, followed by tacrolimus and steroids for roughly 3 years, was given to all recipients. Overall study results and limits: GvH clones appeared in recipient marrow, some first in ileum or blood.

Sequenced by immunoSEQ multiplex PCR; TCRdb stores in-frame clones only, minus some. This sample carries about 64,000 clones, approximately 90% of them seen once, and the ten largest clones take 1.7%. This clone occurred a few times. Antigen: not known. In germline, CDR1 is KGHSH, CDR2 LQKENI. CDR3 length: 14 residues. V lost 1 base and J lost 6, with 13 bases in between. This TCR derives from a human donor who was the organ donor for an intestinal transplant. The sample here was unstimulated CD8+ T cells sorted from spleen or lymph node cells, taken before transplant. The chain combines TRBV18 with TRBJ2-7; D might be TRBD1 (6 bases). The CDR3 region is CASSPRGRGGEQYF. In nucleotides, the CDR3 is TGTGCCAGCTCACCACGGGGCAGGGGCGGCGAGCAGTACTTC. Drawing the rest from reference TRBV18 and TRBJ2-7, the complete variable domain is NAGVMQNPRHLVRRRGQEARLRCSPMKGHSHVYWYRQLPEEGLKFMVYLQKENIIDESGMPKERFSAEFPKEGPSILRIQQVVRGDSAAYFCASSPRGRGGEQYFGPGTRLTVT.